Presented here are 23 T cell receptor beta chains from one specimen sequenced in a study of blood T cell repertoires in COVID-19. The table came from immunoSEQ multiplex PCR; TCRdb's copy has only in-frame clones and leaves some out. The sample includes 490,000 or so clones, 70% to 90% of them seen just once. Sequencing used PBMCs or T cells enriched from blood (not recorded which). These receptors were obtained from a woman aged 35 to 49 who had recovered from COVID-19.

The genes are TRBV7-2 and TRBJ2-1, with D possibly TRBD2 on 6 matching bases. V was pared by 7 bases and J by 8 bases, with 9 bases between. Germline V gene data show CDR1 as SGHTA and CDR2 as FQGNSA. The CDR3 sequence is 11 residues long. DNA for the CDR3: TGTGCCAGCACCAGCGGGTATGAGCAGTTCTTC. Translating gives CASTSGYEQFF.

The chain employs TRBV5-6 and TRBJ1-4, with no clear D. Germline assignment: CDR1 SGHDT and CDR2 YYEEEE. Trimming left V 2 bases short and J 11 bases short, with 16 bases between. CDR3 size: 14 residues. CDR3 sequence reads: CASSFVQRSGKLFF. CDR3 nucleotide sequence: TGTGCCAGCAGCTTTGTGCAGCGATCGGGGAAACTGTTTTTT.

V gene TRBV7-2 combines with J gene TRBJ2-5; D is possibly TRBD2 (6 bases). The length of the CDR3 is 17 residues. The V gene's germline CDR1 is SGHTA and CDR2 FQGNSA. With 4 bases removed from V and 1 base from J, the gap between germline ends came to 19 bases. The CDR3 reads CASSSMWDPGVQETQYF. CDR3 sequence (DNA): TGTGCCAGCAGCTCCATGTGGGACCCGGGGGTCCAAGAGACCCAGTACTTC.

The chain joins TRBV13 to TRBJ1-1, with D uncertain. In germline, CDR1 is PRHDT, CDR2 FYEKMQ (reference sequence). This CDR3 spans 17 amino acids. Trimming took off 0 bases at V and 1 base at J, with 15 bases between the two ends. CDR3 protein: CASSLGSEVVANTEAFF. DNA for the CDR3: TGTGCCAGCAGCTTAGGTTCCGAGGTTGTTGCGAACACTGAAGCTTTCTTT. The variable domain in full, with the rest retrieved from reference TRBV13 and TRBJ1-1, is AAGVIQSPRHLIKEKRETATLKCYPIPRHDTVYWYQQGPGQDPQFLISFYEKMQSDKGSIPDRFSAQQFSDYHSELNMSSLELGDSALYFCASSLGSEVVANTEAFFGQGTRLTVV.

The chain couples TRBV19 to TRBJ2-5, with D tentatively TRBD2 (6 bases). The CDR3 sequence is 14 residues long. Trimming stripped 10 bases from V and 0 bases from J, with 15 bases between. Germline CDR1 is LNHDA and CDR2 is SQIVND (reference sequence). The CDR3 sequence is CATNSGWYQETQYF. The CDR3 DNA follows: TGTGCCACCAATAGCGGCTGGTACCAAGAGACCCAGTACTTC. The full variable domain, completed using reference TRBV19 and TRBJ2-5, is DGGITQSPKYLFRKEGQNVTLSCEQNLNHDAMYWYRQDPGQGLRLIYYSQIVNDFQKGDIAEGYSVSREKKESFPLTVTSAQKNPTAFYLCATNSGWYQETQYFGPGTRLLVL.

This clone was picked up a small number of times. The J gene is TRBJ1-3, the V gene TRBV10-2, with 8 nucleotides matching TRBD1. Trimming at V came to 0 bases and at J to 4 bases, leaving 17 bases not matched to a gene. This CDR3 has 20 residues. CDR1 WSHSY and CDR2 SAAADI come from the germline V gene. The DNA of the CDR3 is TGCGCCAGCAGTGAGTCGAGGTGGACAGGGTACAATTACTTAGGAAACACCATATATTTT. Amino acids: CASSESRWTGYNYLGNTIYF.

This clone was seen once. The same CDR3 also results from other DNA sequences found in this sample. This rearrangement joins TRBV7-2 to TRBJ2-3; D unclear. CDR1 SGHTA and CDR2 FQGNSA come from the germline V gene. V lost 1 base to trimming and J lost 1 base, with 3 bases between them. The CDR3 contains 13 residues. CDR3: CASSLGGTDTQYF. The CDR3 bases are TGTGCCAGCAGCTTAGGAGGCACAGATACGCAGTATTTT.

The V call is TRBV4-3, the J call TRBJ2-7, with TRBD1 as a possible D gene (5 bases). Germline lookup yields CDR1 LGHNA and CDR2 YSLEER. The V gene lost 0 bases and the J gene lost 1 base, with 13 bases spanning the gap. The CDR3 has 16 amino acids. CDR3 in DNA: TGCGCCAGCAGCCAAGACAGTCGACAGAGATCCTACGAGCAGTACTTC. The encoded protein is CASSQDSRQRSYEQYF.

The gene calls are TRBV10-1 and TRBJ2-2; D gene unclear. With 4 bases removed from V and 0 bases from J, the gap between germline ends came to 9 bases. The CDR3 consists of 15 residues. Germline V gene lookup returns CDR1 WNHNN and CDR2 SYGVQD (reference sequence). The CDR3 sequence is CASSGMAANTGELFF. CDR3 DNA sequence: TGCGCCAGCAGTGGTATGGCAGCGAACACCGGGGAGCTGTTTTTT.

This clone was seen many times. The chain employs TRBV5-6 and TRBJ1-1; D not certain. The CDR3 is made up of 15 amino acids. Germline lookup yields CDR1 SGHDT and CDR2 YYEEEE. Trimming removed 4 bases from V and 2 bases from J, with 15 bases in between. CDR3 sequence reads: CASSPPWRENTEAFF. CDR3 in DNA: TGTGCCAGCAGCCCACCGTGGCGGGAAAACACTGAAGCTTTCTTT.

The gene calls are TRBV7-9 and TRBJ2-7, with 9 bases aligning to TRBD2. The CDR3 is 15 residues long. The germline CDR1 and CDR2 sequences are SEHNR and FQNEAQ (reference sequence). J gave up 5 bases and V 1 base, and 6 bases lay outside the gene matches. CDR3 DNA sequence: TGTGCCAGCAGCTTAGGTAGCGGGAGAGTCGACGAGCAGTACTTC. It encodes CASSLGSGRVDEQYF.

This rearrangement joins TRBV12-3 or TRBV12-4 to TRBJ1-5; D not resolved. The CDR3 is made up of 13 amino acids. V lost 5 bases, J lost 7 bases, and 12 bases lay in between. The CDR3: CASSPFNLQPQHF. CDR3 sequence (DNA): TGTGCCAGCAGTCCATTCAACTTGCAGCCCCAGCATTTT.

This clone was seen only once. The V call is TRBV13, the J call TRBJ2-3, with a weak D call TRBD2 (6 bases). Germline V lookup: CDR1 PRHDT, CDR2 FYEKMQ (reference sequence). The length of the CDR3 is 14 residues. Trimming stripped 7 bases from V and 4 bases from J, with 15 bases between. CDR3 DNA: TGTGCCAGCACCCCACTGACTAGGGCAGATACGCAGTATTTT. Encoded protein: CASTPLTRADTQYF. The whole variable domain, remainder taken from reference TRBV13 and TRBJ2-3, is AAGVIQSPRHLIKEKRETATLKCYPIPRHDTVYWYQQGPGQDPQFLISFYEKMQSDKGSIPDRFSAQQFSDYHSELNMSSLELGDSALYFCASTPLTRADTQYFGPGTRLTVL.

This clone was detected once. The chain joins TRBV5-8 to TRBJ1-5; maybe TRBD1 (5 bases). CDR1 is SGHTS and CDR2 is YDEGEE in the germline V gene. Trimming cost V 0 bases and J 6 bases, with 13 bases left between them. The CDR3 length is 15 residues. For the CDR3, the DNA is TGTGCCAGCAGCTTGGGGCAGGGCTTTGGTCAGCCCCAGCATTTT. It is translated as CASSLGQGFGQPQHF.

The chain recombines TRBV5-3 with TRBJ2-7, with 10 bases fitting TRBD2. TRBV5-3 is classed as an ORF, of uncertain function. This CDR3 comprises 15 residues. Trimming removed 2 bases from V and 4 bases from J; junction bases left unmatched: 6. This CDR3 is CARSLILAGEYEQYF. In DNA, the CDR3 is TGTGCCAGAAGCTTAATCCTAGCGGGAGAGTACGAGCAGTACTTC.

CDR3 protein: CASSQDTRARGGLNEQFF. For the CDR3, the DNA is TGTGCCAGCAGCCAAGATACGCGGGCCCGAGGTGGTTTGAATGAGCAGTTCTTC. The rearrangement links TRBV3-1 (or the pseudogene TRBV3-2) to TRBJ2-1; D possibly corresponds to TRBD2 (5 bases). In germline, CDR1 is LGHDT, CDR2 YNNKEL (reference sequence). The CDR3 sequence is 18 residues long. V lost 0 bases and J 7 bases, leaving 22 bases between the germline ends.

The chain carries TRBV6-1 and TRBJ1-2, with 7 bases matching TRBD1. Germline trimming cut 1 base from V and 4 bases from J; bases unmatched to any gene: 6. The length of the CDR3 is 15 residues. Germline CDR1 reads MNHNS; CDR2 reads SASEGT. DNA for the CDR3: TGTGCCAGCAGTGAAGTGGGACAGACGTTCTATGGCTACACCTTC. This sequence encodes CASSEVGQTFYGYTF.

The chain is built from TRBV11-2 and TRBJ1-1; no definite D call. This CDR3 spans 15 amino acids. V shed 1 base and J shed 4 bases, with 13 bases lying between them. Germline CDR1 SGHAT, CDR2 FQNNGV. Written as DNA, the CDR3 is TGTGCCAGCAGCTTAGGCAGGATCAGCGGCACTGAAGCTTTCTTT. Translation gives CASSLGRISGTEAFF.

DNA of the CDR3: TGCGCCAGCAGCCCCTTAGCGGGAGGGGGGAAGACCCAGTACTTC. Amino acids: CASSPLAGGGKTQYF. V is TRBV4-1 and J is TRBJ2-5; TRBD2 aligns across 11 bases. The V and J ends lost 4 bases and 6 bases, in that order; junction bases with no gene match: 7. The CDR3 extends over 15 amino acids. The germline V gene encodes CDR1 MGHRA and CDR2 YSYEKL.

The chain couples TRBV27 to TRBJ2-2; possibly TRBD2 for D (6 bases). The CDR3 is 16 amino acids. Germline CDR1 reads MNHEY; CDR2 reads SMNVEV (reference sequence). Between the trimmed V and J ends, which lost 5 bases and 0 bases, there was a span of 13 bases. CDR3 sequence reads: CASSDPPGANTGELFF. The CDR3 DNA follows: TGTGCCAGCAGTGACCCCCCGGGGGCGAACACCGGGGAGCTGTTTTTT.

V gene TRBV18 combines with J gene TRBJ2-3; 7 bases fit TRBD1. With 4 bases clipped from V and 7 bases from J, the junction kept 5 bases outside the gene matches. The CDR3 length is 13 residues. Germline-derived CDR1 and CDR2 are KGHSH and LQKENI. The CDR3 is CASSQDRENTQYF. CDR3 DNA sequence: TGTGCCAGCTCACAAGACAGGGAAAATACGCAGTATTTT.

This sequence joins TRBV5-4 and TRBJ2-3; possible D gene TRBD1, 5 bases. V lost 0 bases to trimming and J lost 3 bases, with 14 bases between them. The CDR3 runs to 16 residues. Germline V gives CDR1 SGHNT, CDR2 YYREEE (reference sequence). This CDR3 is CASSLEGYVVTDTQYF. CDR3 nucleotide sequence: TGTGCCAGCAGCTTGGAGGGGTATGTTGTAACAGATACGCAGTATTTT.

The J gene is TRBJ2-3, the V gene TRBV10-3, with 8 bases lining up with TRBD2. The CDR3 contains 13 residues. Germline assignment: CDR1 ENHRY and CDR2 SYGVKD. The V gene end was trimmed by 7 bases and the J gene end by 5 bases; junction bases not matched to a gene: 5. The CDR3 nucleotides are TGTGCCATCACAGCGGGAGTGGAAGATACGCAGTATTTT. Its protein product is CAITAGVEDTQYF.